The clone carrying this TCR beta chain has just a few counts. This specimen comes from a study of T cells after yellow fever vaccination. Across the study: Preparing low-cell-number fractions relied on SMART-Seq v4 Ultra Low Input.

Germline V lookup: CDR1 SGHDT, CDR2 YYEEEE. The CDR3 sequence is 15 residues long. J gave up 4 bases and V 4 bases, and 10 bases lay outside the gene matches. TCRdb redid the calling of the 5' RACE reads with MiXCR, one entry per CDR3 protein. Here the sample spans hundreds of thousands of distinct CDR3 sequences, 12% being singletons. This receptor was taken from a young man who received the YFV17D yellow fever vaccine. The sequencing here drew on PBMCs, taken on the day of the yellow fever booster vaccination. This sequence joins TRBV5-6 and TRBJ1-1; 7 nucleotides match TRBD1. The DNA for the CDR3 is TGTGCCAGCAGCCCCCTTCCGGGACAGTCCACTGAAGCTTTCTTT. Amino acids: CASSPLPGQSTEAFF.